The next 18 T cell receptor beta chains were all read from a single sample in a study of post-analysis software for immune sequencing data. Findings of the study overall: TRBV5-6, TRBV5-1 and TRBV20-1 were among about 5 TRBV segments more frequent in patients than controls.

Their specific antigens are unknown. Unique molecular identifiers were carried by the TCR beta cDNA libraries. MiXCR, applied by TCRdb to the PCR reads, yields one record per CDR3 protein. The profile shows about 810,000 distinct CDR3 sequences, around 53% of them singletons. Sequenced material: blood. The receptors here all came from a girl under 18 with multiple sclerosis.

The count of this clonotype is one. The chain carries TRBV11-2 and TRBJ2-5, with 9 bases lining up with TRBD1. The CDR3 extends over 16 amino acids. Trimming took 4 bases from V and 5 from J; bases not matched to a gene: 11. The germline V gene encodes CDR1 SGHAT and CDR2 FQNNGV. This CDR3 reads CASSSGGQGIGETQYF. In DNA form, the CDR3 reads TGTGCCAGCAGCTCCGGGGGACAGGGTATTGGGGAGACCCAGTACTTC.

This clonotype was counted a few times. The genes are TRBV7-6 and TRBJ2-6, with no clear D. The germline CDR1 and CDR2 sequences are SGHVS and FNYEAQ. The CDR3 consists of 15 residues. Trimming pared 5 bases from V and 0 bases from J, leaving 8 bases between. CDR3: CASSGPVSGANVLTF. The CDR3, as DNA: TGTGCCAGCAGCGGCCCGGTCTCTGGGGCCAACGTCCTGACTTTC.

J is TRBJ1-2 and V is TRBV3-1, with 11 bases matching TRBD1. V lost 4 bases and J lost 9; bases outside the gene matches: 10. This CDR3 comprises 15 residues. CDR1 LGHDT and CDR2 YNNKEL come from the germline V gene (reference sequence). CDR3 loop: CASSPLTDRGPSYTF. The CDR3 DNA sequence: TGTGCCAGCAGCCCCCTAACGGACAGGGGGCCTAGCTACACCTTC.

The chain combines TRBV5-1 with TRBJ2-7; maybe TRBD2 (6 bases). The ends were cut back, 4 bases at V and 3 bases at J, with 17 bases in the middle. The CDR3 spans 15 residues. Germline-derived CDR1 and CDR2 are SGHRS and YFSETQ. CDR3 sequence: CASSPPGGLGYEQYF. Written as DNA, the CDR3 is TGCGCCAGCAGCCCTCCCGGGGGATTGGGCTACGAGCAGTACTTC. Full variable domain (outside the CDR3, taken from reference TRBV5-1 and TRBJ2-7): KAGVTQTPRYLIKTRGQQVTLSCSPISGHRSVSWYQQTPGQGLQFLFEYFSETQRNKGNFPGRFSGRQFSNSRSEMNVSTLELGDSALYLCASSPPGGLGYEQYFGPGTRLTVT.

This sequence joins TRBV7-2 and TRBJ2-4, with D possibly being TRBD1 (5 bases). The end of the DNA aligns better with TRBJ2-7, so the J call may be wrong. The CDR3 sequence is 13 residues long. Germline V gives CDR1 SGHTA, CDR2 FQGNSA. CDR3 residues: CASSSGHFYEQYF. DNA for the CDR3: TGTGCCAGCAGCTCAGGACACTTCTACGAGCAGTACTTC.

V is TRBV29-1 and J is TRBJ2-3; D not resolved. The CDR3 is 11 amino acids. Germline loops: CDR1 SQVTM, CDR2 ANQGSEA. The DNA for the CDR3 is TGCACCTTTATATTTGCAGATACGCAGTATTTT. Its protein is CTFIFADTQYF.

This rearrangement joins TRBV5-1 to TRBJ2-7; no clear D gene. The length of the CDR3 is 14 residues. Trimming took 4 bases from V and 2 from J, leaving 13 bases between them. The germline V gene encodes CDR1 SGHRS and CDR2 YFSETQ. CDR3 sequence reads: CASSPHGPAYEQYF. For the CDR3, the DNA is TGCGCCAGCAGCCCTCATGGGCCAGCCTACGAGCAGTACTTC.

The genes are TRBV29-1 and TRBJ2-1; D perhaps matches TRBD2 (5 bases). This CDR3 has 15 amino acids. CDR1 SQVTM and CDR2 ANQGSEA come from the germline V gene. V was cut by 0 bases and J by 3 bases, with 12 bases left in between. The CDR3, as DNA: TGCAGCGTTGAAGATCCCGGGATTTACTACAATGAGCAGTTCTTC. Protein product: CSVEDPGIYYNEQFF.

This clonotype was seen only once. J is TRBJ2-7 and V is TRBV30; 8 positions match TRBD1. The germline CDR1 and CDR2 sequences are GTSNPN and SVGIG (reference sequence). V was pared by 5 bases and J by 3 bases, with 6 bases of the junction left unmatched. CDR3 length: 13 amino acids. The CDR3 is CAWGQGVVYEQYF. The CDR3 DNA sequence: TGTGCCTGGGGACAGGGTGTAGTCTACGAGCAGTACTTC. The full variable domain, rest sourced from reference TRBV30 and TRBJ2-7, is SQTIHQWPATLVQPVGSPLSLECTVEGTSNPNLYWYRQAAGRGLQLLFYSVGIGQISSEVPQNLSASRPQDRQFILSSKKLLLSDSGFYLCAWGQGVVYEQYFGPGTRLTVT.

The CDR3 reads CASSETETPNYGYTF. The CDR3 nucleotides read TGCGCCAGCAGTGAAACAGAGACACCCAACTATGGCTACACCTTC. This sequence joins TRBV4-1 and TRBJ1-2; D is unresolved. From germline, CDR1 is MGHRA and CDR2 YSYEKL. This CDR3 contains 15 residues. The V end lost 6 bases, the J end lost 2 bases, and 16 bases lay between the germline ends.

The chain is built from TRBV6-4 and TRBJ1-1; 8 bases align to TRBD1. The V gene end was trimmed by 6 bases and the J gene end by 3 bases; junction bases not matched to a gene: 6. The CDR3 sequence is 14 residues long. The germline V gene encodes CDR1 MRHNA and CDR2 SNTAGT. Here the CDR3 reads CASRATGEYTEAFF. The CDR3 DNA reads TGTGCCAGCAGAGCGACAGGGGAGTACACTGAAGCTTTCTTT.

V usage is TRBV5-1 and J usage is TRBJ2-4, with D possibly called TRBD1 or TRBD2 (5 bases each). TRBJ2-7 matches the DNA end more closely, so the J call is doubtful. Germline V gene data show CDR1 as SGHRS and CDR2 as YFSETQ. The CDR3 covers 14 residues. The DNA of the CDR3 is TGCGCCAGCAGCGTGGCAAAGGGACCCCACGAGCAGTACTTC. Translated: CASSVAKGPHEQYF.

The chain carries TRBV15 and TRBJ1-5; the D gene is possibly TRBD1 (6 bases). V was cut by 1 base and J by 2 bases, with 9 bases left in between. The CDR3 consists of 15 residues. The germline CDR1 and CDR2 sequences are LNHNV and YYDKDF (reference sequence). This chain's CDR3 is CATSRGGAGNQPQHF. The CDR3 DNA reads TGTGCCACCAGCAGAGGGGGGGCGGGCAATCAGCCCCAGCATTTT.

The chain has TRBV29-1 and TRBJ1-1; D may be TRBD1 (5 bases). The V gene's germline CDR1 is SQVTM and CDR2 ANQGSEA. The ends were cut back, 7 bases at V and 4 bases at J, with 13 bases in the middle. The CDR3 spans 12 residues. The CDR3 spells CSGASGSTEAFF. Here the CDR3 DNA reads TGCAGCGGGGCCTCAGGGTCCACTGAAGCTTTCTTT. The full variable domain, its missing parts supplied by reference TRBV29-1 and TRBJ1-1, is SAVISQKPSRDICQRGTSLTIQCQVDSQVTMMFWYRQQPGQSLTLIATANQGSEATYESGFVIDKFPISRPNLTFSTLTVSNMSPEDSSIYLCSGASGSTEAFFGQGTRLTVV.

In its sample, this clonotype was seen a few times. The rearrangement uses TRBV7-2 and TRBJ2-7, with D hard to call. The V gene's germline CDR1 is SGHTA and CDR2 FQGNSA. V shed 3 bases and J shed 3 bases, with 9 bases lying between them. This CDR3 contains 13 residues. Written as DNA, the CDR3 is TGTGCCAGCAGCTTGGAGTACGGCTACGAGCAGTACTTC. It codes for CASSLEYGYEQYF.

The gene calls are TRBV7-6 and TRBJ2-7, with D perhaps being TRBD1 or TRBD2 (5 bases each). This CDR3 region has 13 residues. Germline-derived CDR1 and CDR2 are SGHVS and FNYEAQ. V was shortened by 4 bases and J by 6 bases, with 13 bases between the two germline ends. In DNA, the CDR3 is TGTGCCAGCAGCTGGGGGTCTGGGGGCGAGCAGTACTTC. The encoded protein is CASSWGSGGEQYF.

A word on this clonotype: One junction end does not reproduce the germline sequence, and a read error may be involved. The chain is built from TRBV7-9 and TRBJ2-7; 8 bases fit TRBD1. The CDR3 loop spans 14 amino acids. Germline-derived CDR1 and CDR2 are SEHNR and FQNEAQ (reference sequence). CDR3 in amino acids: CASSSRTGTYEQNF. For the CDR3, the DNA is TGTGCCAGCAGCTCCCGGACAGGGACCTACGAGCAGAACTTC.

The CDR3 loop reads CASSYSGTVNEKLFF. CDR3 bases: TGTGCCAGCAGTTACTCCGGGACCGTTAATGAAAAACTGTTTTTT. This chain joins TRBV6-6 and TRBJ1-4; D possibly corresponds to TRBD1 (5 bases). The germline V and J ends were trimmed by 0 bases and 4 bases, with 9 bases remaining between them. The CDR3 consists of 15 residues. Germline lookup yields CDR1 MNHNY and CDR2 SVGAGI (reference sequence).